What follows are 3 T cell receptor beta chains derived from one specimen sequenced in a study of blood T cell repertoires in COVID-19. Here immunoSEQ multiplex PCR was the method, and the copy in TCRdb shows in-frame clones only, minus some. The sample carries under 300,000 clones, 85% to 90% recorded once. The sample taken for sequencing was peripheral blood. The receptors originated from a woman aged 40 to 50 who had recovered from COVID-19.

Only one count was recorded for this clone. J is TRBJ2-5 and V is TRBV20-1; 9 bases match TRBD2. CDR1 is DFQATT and CDR2 is SNEGSKA in the germline V gene (reference sequence). Trimming at V came to 3 bases and at J to 2 bases, leaving 7 bases not matched to a gene. The CDR3 totals 15 residues. The CDR3 loop reads CSASRQRGVQETQYF. DNA for the CDR3: TGCAGTGCTAGTCGCCAGCGGGGGGTACAAGAGACCCAGTACTTC.

In nucleotides, the CDR3 is TGTGCTAGTGGTTTGGTAAGCGGGACAAGCTCCTACGAGCAGTACTTC. Translating it yields CASGLVSGTSSYEQYF. This rearrangement joins TRBV12-5 to TRBJ2-7, with D possibly being TRBD2 (7 bases). Deletions cut 0 bases from V and 0 bases from J, with 12 bases between. This CDR3 is 16 amino acids long. The germline V gene encodes CDR1 LGHNT and CDR2 FRNRAP.

The V and J genes are TRBV11-3 and TRBJ1-1, with D perhaps TRBD1 (5 bases). This CDR3 has 13 amino acids. CDR1 is SGHNT and CDR2 is YENEEA in the germline V gene. Trimming stripped 5 bases from V and 1 base from J, with 8 bases between. The chain's CDR3 is CASSTGQNTEAFF. The CDR3 nucleotides read TGTGCCAGCAGCACAGGACAGAACACTGAAGCTTTCTTT.